The 10 T cell receptor beta chains presented below share a single source sample, sequenced in a study of cytomegalovirus exposure and HLA in healthy donors. This PCR relied on a set of 60 Vbeta primers and 13 Jbeta primers. Profiling relied on immunoSEQ multiplex PCR, and the TCRdb table lists in-frame clones only, not all of them. Counted here are about 100,000 clones, 60% to 85% occurring once; the ten biggest clones make up less than 11%. The sample was PBMCs. These receptor sequences come from a man aged 45 to 65 in good health and CMV-seronegative.

This clone was seen a few times. The chain couples TRBV19 to TRBJ2-1, with TRBD1 identical over 8 bases. With 4 bases clipped from V and 8 bases from J, the junction kept 4 bases outside the gene matches. Germline V gene lookup returns CDR1 LNHDA and CDR2 SQIVND (reference sequence). CDR3 length: 13 residues. This CDR3 reads CASSSRGQDEQFF. The CDR3 DNA is TGTGCCAGTAGTAGCAGGGGGCAGGATGAGCAGTTCTTC.

The CDR3 sequence is CASSDRDKNQPQHF. The CDR3, as DNA: TGTGCCAGCAGTGACAGGGACAAGAATCAGCCCCAGCATTTT. The chain joins TRBV2 to TRBJ1-5; D possibly corresponds to TRBD1 (6 bases). Trimming stripped 3 bases from V and 4 bases from J, with 10 bases between. The germline V gene has CDR1 SNHLY and CDR2 FYNNEI. There are 14 residues in the CDR3.

The V and J genes are TRBV28 and TRBJ1-4, with D perhaps matching TRBD1 (6 bases). The CDR3 loop spans 16 amino acids. Trimming stripped 6 bases from V and 6 bases from J, with 20 bases between. Germline assignment: CDR1 MDHEN and CDR2 SYDVKM. CDR3 sequence: CASSPTPGQFYEKLFF. The CDR3 region has the DNA TGTGCCAGCAGCCCGACTCCCGGACAGTTTTATGAAAAACTGTTTTTT. The full variable domain, its missing parts supplied by reference TRBV28 and TRBJ1-4, is DVKVTQSSRYLVKRTGEKVFLECVQDMDHENMFWYRQDPGLGLRLIYFSYDVKMKEKGDIPEGYSVSREKKERFSLILESASTNQTSMYLCASSPTPGQFYEKLFFGSGTQLSVL.

This clone has a handful of counts. The rearrangement uses TRBV6-6 and TRBJ1-1; TRBD1 aligns across 7 bases. The germline gives CDR1 MNHNY, CDR2 SVGAGI (reference sequence). This CDR3 spans 14 amino acids. The V segment lost 3 bases and the J segment 7 bases; nucleotides outside the gene matches: 8. CDR3 nucleotide sequence: TGTGCCAGCAGTTATTCGGACAGGCTCAATGAAGCTTTCTTT. Translated, it gives CASSYSDRLNEAFF.

This clone was observed a handful of times. This chain joins TRBV29-1 and TRBJ1-2; possible D gene TRBD1, 5 bases. Trimming removed 4 bases from V and 4 bases from J, with 7 bases in between. Germline values: CDR1 SQVTM, CDR2 ANQGSEA. This CDR3 contains 11 residues. The CDR3 coding sequence is TGCAGCGTTGCAGGGTTCTATGGCTACACCTTC. Translation: CSVAGFYGYTF.

V is TRBV10-3 and J is TRBJ2-2; 8 positions agree with TRBD2. Germline values: CDR1 ENHRY, CDR2 SYGVKD. The CDR3 consists of 14 residues. The V and J ends lost 5 bases and 3 bases, in that order; junction bases with no gene match: 2. CDR3 sequence: CAISKAGDTGELFF. The CDR3 DNA is TGTGCCATCAGTAAAGCGGGAGACACCGGGGAGCTGTTTTTT.

Written as DNA, the CDR3 is TGTGCCTGGAGGGCTAGCTCCTACAATGAGCAGTTCTTC. This sequence encodes CAWRASSYNEQFF. This sequence joins TRBV30 and TRBJ2-1; D is unresolved. This CDR3 region has 13 residues. In germline, CDR1 is GTSNPN, CDR2 SVGIG (reference sequence). Trimming left V 3 bases short and J 0 bases short, with 6 bases between.

This clone has just a few counts. This chain connects TRBV5-6 to TRBJ2-3, with 16 bases lining up with TRBD2. CDR1 and CDR2 from the germline V gene are SGHDT and YYEEEE. CDR3 length equals 19 residues. V lost 4 bases to trimming and J lost 6 bases; unmatched junction nucleotides: 14. The CDR3 nucleotides are TGTGCCAGCAGCCAGGCCGGGACTAGCGGGAGGGCAGGGGTGGATACGCAGTATTTT. This codes for CASSQAGTSGRAGVDTQYF.

This rearrangement joins TRBV10-1 to TRBJ2-2; 13 bases align to TRBD2. This CDR3 is 17 amino acids long. V lost 5 bases to trimming and J lost 0 bases; unmatched junction nucleotides: 3. Germline V gives CDR1 WNHNN, CDR2 SYGVQD (reference sequence). The CDR3 coding sequence is TGCGCCAGCAGTCCGGGACTAGCGGGAACGAACACCGGGGAGCTGTTTTTT. This sequence encodes CASSPGLAGTNTGELFF.

This rearrangement joins TRBV7-9 to TRBJ2-3, with 7 bases matching TRBD2. CDR1 SEHNR and CDR2 FQNEAQ come from the germline V gene (reference sequence). The CDR3 extends over 14 amino acids. The V and J ends lost 3 bases and 5 bases, in that order; junction bases with no gene match: 5. This CDR3 reads CASSFAGAGDTQYF. The CDR3 bases are TGTGCCAGCAGCTTCGCGGGAGCGGGAGATACGCAGTATTTT.